These 22 T cell receptor beta chains came from one sample sequenced in a study of siplizumab effects on memory and regulatory T cells. TCRdb's table, derived via immunoSEQ multiplex PCR, lists solely in-frame clones and lacks some. The sample has over 100,000 clones; around 92% are singletons. What was sequenced was Tregs sorted from blood. The receptors stem from a human donor in good health.

The chain has TRBV5-1 and TRBJ1-5; D not resolved. The CDR3 has 15 residues. The V gene lost 0 bases and the J gene lost 6 bases, with 13 bases spanning the gap. Germline V gene sequence: CDR1 SGHRS, CDR2 YFSETQ. As DNA, the CDR3 is TGCGCCAGCAGCTTGGCTGGGCAGGTCAGTCAGCCCCAGCATTTT. Translating gives CASSLAGQVSQPQHF.

The CDR3 is CASTGRDTQYF. The CDR3 nucleotides read TGTGCCAGCACCGGCCGCGATACGCAGTATTTT. This sequence joins TRBV19 and TRBJ2-3, with D unresolved. This CDR3 comprises 11 residues. Germline V gene lookup returns CDR1 LNHDA and CDR2 SQIVND (reference sequence). V was pared by 9 bases and J by 6 bases, with 10 bases between.

This clone has just a few counts. Additional DNA sequences in this sample encode the identical CDR3. The gene calls are TRBV5-1 and TRBJ2-3; 7 bases line up with TRBD2. Germline assignment: CDR1 SGHRS and CDR2 YFSETQ. CDR3 length: 14 residues. V dropped 1 base and J dropped 1; count of bases not matched to a gene: 0. CDR3 sequence reads: CASSLTSGTDTQYF. CDR3 DNA: TGCGCCAGCAGCTTGACTAGCGGCACAGATACGCAGTATTTT.

Comments on this clone: It is likely a read error, because the conserved phenylalanine at the end of the CDR3 is missing. No DNA is shown, since the ends of the CDR3 on it are uncertain; the CDR3 is the one TCRdb lists. The chain combines TRBV7-1 with TRBJ1-2. TRBV7-1 is an ORF, and what it does is uncertain. The CDR3 is made up of 15 amino acids, end residues included. The CDR3 sequence is CASSDIVHEGKTYGY.

The rearrangement links TRBV7-2 to TRBJ1-1; no clear D gene. This CDR3 spans 15 amino acids. The germline gives CDR1 SGHTA, CDR2 FQGNSA. V lost 1 base and J 1 base, leaving 10 bases between the germline ends. The CDR3 here is CASSLVVGGNTEAFF. The CDR3 bases are TGTGCCAGCAGCTTAGTGGTCGGAGGGAACACTGAAGCTTTCTTT.

The chain uses TRBV6-1 and TRBJ1-5, with a weak D call TRBD1 (5 bases). V lost 1 base and J 5 bases, leaving 9 bases between the germline ends. The length of the CDR3 is 14 residues. Germline V CDR1 and CDR2: MNHNS, SASEGT. For the CDR3, the DNA is TGTGCCAGCAGTGAAGGACGGGGGGATCAGCCCCAGCATTTT. It codes for CASSEGRGDQPQHF.

DNA of the CDR3: TGTGCCAGCAGCCTCGAGCACACCGGGGAGCTGTTTTTT. It yields the protein CASSLEHTGELFF. The gene calls are TRBV7-9 and TRBJ2-2; D is ambiguous. V gave up 5 bases and J gave up 3 bases, with 7 bases separating them. The CDR3 is made up of 13 amino acids. CDR1 and CDR2 (germline): SEHNR, FQNEAQ (reference sequence).

The chain employs TRBV5-4 and TRBJ1-1, with a possible D match to TRBD1 (6 bases). Germline loops: CDR1 SGHNT, CDR2 YYREEE (reference sequence). V was trimmed by 4 bases and J by 1 base, leaving 8 bases between them. This CDR3 contains 13 residues. The CDR3 DNA sequence: TGTGCCAGCAGCGGACAGACGAACACTGAAGCTTTCTTT. Translating gives CASSGQTNTEAFF. The variable domain in full, completed from reference TRBV5-4 and TRBJ1-1, reads ETGVTQSPTHLIKTRGQQVTLRCSSQSGHNTVSWYQQALGQGPQFIFQYYREEENGRGNFPPRFSGLQFPNYSSELNVNALELDDSALYLCASSGQTNTEAFFGQGTRLTVV.

The rearrangement uses TRBV6-5 and TRBJ1-2; D gene ambiguous. The CDR3 spans 14 residues. Germline CDR1 is MNHEY and CDR2 is SVGAGI. Trimming left V 0 bases short and J 2 bases short, with 7 bases between. The CDR3 bases are TGTGCCAGCAGTTACTCGCCAGAGAACTATGGCTACACCTTC. Protein sequence: CASSYSPENYGYTF.

The gene calls are TRBV2 and TRBJ2-7; the match to TRBD1 covers 9 bases. The CDR3 extends over 13 amino acids. V dropped 7 bases and J dropped 7; count of bases not matched to a gene: 8. Germline CDR1 is SNHLY and CDR2 is FYNNEI. As DNA, the CDR3 is TGTGCCAGCACCGGGACAGGGCTCTCGGAGCAGTACTTC. Its protein product is CASTGTGLSEQYF.

This clone has just a few counts. The chain employs TRBV5-1 and TRBJ1-2, with D possibly being TRBD1 (6 bases). V lost 4 bases and J lost 7, with 20 bases in between. CDR1 and CDR2 from the germline V gene are SGHRS and YFSETQ. The CDR3 totals 15 residues. CDR3 coding DNA: TGCGCCAGCAGCCTGGAGCCGGGGGCGCGTGCTGGCTACACCTTC. Its protein is CASSLEPGARAGYTF.

This rearrangement joins TRBV15 to TRBJ1-5; 7 nucleotides align to TRBD1. This CDR3 has 14 amino acids. V was pared by 2 bases and J by 10 bases, with 8 bases of the junction left unmatched. Germline assignment: CDR1 LNHNV and CDR2 YYDKDF (reference sequence). CDR3 nucleotides: TGTGCCACCAGCAGATGGACAGGTGGATCCCCCCAGCATTTT. Translating gives CATSRWTGGSPQHF.

The rearrangement uses TRBV7-8 and TRBJ1-5; a weak D match, TRBD1 (6 bases). The CDR3 consists of 15 residues. Trimming removed 5 bases from V and 11 bases from J, with 22 bases in between. CDR1 is SGHVS and CDR2 is FQNEAQ in the germline V gene. The CDR3 reads CASSPPGHPLWAQHF. CDR3 nucleotides: TGTGCCAGCAGCCCCCCGGGACACCCGTTGTGGGCCCAGCATTTT.

V gene TRBV10-3 combines with J gene TRBJ1-1; D is ambiguous. Trimming removed 3 bases at V and 6 bases at J, with 17 bases between. In germline, CDR1 is ENHRY, CDR2 SYGVKD. CDR3 length equals 15 residues. CDR3 DNA sequence: TGTGCCATCAGTGAACATGGCCCCGGTGGCTCTGAAGCTTTCTTT. It is translated as CAISEHGPGGSEAFF.

The chain is built from TRBV11-3 and TRBJ2-5; a possible D gene is TRBD1 (5 bases). V lost 1 base and J 6 bases, leaving 9 bases between the germline ends. The CDR3 has 13 residues. Germline V gene data show CDR1 as SGHNT and CDR2 as YENEEA. The CDR3 nucleotides read TGTGCCAGCAGCTTAGGGGGCGGTAAGACCCAGTACTTC. Amino acid sequence: CASSLGGGKTQYF.

J is TRBJ2-5 and V is TRBV5-4, with 10 bases lining up with TRBD2. V gave up 2 bases and J gave up 5 bases; unmatched junction bases: 9. This CDR3 region has 16 residues. Germline assignment: CDR1 SGHNT and CDR2 YYREEE (reference sequence). For the CDR3, the DNA is TGTGCCAGCAGCTTACCAGCGGGGGGGCCGGGGGAGACCCAGTACTTC. Amino acid sequence: CASSLPAGGPGETQYF.

CDR3 DNA sequence: TGCAGCGTTGAAGAAGGGTCGGGAGAGACCCAGTACTTC. Translation: CSVEEGSGETQYF. The V call is TRBV29-1, the J call TRBJ2-5; no clear D gene. Trimming pared 0 bases from V and 4 bases from J, leaving 9 bases between. Looked up from germline, CDR1 is SQVTM and CDR2 is ANQGSEA. The CDR3 is 13 amino acids.

The CDR3 loop is CATSGLARGEQFF. The CDR3 DNA follows: TGTGCCACCTCAGGGCTAGCCCGGGGTGAGCAGTTCTTC. This chain connects TRBV7-8 to TRBJ2-1; D possibly matches TRBD1 or TRBD2 (5 bases each). CDR3 size: 13 residues. Trimming shortened V by 10 bases and J by 9 bases, and 19 bases separated the two germline ends. Germline V lookup: CDR1 SGHVS, CDR2 FQNEAQ.

The rearrangement links TRBV2 to TRBJ2-5; no clear D. The CDR3 is made up of 12 amino acids. The germline V and J ends were trimmed by 7 bases and 11 bases, with 17 bases remaining between them. From germline, CDR1 is SNHLY and CDR2 FYNNEI. The CDR3 region is CASMEQSLRQYF. CDR3 in DNA: TGTGCCAGCATGGAACAGTCCCTTCGGCAGTACTTC. Variable domain in full (rest from reference TRBV2 and TRBJ2-5): EPEVTQTPSHQVTQMGQEVILRCVPISNHLYFYWYRQILGQKVEFLVSFYNNEISEKSEIFDDQFSVERPDGSNFTLKIRSTKLEDSAMYFCASMEQSLRQYFGPGTRLLVL.

The V call is TRBV10-3, the J call TRBJ1-4; D call uncertain. Germline CDR1 ENHRY, CDR2 SYGVKD. V was clipped by 0 bases and J by 0 bases, with 11 bases between them. The CDR3 is made up of 17 amino acids. Here the CDR3 reads CAISESKGLATNEKLFF. The CDR3 DNA sequence: TGTGCCATCAGTGAGTCGAAAGGGTTGGCAACTAATGAAAAACTGTTTTTT.

The chain combines TRBV7-9 with TRBJ2-1, with 14 nucleotides matching TRBD2. Trimming removed 3 bases from V and 5 bases from J; junction bases left unmatched: 9. The germline gives CDR1 SEHNR, CDR2 FQNEAQ (reference sequence). This CDR3 comprises 18 residues. CDR3 residues: CASSLFTPGLAGDNEQFF. The DNA of the CDR3 is TGTGCCAGCAGCTTGTTTACTCCGGGACTAGCGGGAGACAATGAGCAGTTCTTC.

This rearrangement joins TRBV18 to TRBJ2-7, with TRBD1 matching over 7 bases. Per germline, CDR1 KGHSH and CDR2 LQKENI. The CDR3 length is 13 residues. V gave up 3 bases and J gave up 7 bases; unmatched junction bases: 6. The CDR3 region has the DNA TGTGCCAGCTCACCGACAGGGTCGTCTGAGCAGTACTTC. Translating it yields CASSPTGSSEQYF.